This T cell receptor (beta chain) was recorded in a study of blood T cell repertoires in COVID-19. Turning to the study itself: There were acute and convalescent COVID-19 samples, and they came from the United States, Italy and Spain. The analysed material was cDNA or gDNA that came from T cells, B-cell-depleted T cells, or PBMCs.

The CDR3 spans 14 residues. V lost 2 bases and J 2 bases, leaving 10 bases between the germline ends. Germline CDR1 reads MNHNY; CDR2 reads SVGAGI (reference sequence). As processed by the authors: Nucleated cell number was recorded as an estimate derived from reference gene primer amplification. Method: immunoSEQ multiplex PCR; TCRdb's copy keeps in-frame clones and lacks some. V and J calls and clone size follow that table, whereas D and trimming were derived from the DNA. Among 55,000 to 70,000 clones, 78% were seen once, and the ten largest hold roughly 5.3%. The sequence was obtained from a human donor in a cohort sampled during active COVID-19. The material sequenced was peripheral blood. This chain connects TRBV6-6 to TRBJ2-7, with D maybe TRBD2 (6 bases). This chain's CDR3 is CASSYGAGTYEQYF. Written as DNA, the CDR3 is TGTGCCAGCAGTTACGGGGCGGGAACCTACGAGCAGTACTTC.